These T cell receptor beta chains were read from a single sample in a study of cytomegalovirus exposure and HLA in healthy donors. Profiling relied on immunoSEQ multiplex PCR, and the TCRdb table lists in-frame clones only, not all of them. The sample consists of 76,000 or so clones, more than 65% of them appearing once. The sample consisted of PBMCs. The receptors were sampled from a woman aged 35 to 49 in good health and CMV-seropositive. Both conserved end residues are trimmed from each CDR3. The order of the fields is CDR3 length, J gene, V gene, CDR3 protein.

cdr3_length: 14; j_call: TRBJ1-5; v_call: TRBV2; cdr3_aa: ASSLREGLSNQPQH
cdr3_length: 13; j_call: TRBJ1-4; v_call: TRBV6-5; cdr3_aa: ASSQQGATNEKLF
cdr3_length: 15; j_call: TRBJ1-1; v_call: TRBV4-2; cdr3_aa: ASSQARDRTIDTEAF
cdr3_length: 13; j_call: TRBJ2-1; v_call: TRBV29-1; cdr3_aa: SVEGGTSGYNEQF
cdr3_length: 13; j_call: TRBJ1-5; v_call: TRBV6-1; cdr3_aa: ASRMGQGAGQPQH
cdr3_length: 14; j_call: TRBJ2-2; v_call: TRBV7-2; cdr3_aa: ASSSTPGLITGELF
cdr3_length: 12; j_call: TRBJ2-7; v_call: TRBV5-6; cdr3_aa: ASSSSGGAVEQY
cdr3_length: 11; j_call: TRBJ2-5; v_call: TRBV7-9; cdr3_aa: ASSLGGSETQY
cdr3_length: 13; j_call: TRBJ1-3; v_call: TRBV9; cdr3_aa: ASSPTPGSGNTIY
cdr3_length: 13; j_call: TRBJ2-3; v_call: TRBV5-6; cdr3_aa: ASSPIAGRTDTQY
cdr3_length: 11; j_call: TRBJ2-5; v_call: TRBV2; cdr3_aa: ASSVVLQETQY
cdr3_length: 15; j_call: TRBJ1-2; v_call: TRBV7-8; cdr3_aa: ASSAYGGQGVSYGYT
cdr3_length: 13; j_call: TRBJ2-1; v_call: TRBV5-1; cdr3_aa: ASSLAGTEYNEQF
cdr3_length: 13; j_call: TRBJ1-5; v_call: TRBV7-2; cdr3_aa: ASSSGQGRDQPQH
cdr3_length: 12; j_call: TRBJ2-3; v_call: TRBV5-8; cdr3_aa: ASSSGLGADTQY
cdr3_length: 14; j_call: TRBJ2-3; v_call: TRBV5-1; cdr3_aa: ASSLGGTSGTDTQY
cdr3_length: 13; j_call: TRBJ1-5; v_call: TRBV4-1; cdr3_aa: ASSPGTVVNQPQH
cdr3_length: 14; j_call: TRBJ2-5; v_call: TRBV7-2; cdr3_aa: ASSLGGLAGVETQY
cdr3_length: 13; j_call: TRBJ2-4; v_call: TRBV5-1; cdr3_aa: ASSLARDRKNIQY
cdr3_length: 13; j_call: TRBJ2-7; v_call: TRBV27; cdr3_aa: ASSLSLGLSYEQY
cdr3_length: 10; j_call: TRBJ1-4; v_call: TRBV10-3; cdr3_aa: AIGRTNEKLF
cdr3_length: 13; j_call: TRBJ2-7; v_call: TRBV5-4; cdr3_aa: ASSFGLGNLYEQY
cdr3_length: 16; j_call: TRBJ2-7; v_call: TRBV5-4; cdr3_aa: ASSLGQWGGGYRSEQY
cdr3_length: 12; j_call: TRBJ1-1; v_call: TRBV6-1; cdr3_aa: ASSETGRGTEAF
cdr3_length: 11; j_call: TRBJ2-7; v_call: TRBV30; cdr3_aa: AMGRLSSYEQY
cdr3_length: 12; j_call: TRBJ2-7; v_call: TRBV30; cdr3_aa: ARSGQGSPYEQY
cdr3_length: 10; j_call: TRBJ1-1; v_call: TRBV12-5; cdr3_aa: ASALFGGWAF
cdr3_length: 16; j_call: TRBJ2-5; v_call: TRBV5-6; cdr3_aa: ASSLGSRHSGGLETQY
cdr3_length: 13; j_call: TRBJ1-1; v_call: TRBV5-6; cdr3_aa: ASNRDVEMNTEAF
cdr3_length: 16; j_call: TRBJ2-5; v_call: TRBV2; cdr3_aa: ASSEPGLAVLPPKAQY
cdr3_length: 13; j_call: TRBJ1-2; v_call: TRBV7-8; cdr3_aa: ASSLALTGDYGYT
cdr3_length: 13; j_call: TRBJ1-6; v_call: TRBV5-1; cdr3_aa: ASSPDSSYNSPLH
cdr3_length: 12; j_call: TRBJ1-5; v_call: TRBV30; cdr3_aa: AWSVLGADQPQH
cdr3_length: 12; j_call: TRBJ1-2; v_call: TRBV13; cdr3_aa: ASSLGLRGYGYT
cdr3_length: 15; j_call: TRBJ1-1; v_call: TRBV11-2; cdr3_aa: ASSRRAGGMMNTEAF
cdr3_length: 12; j_call: TRBJ1-4; v_call: TRBV5-1; cdr3_aa: ASSLARANEKLF
cdr3_length: 12; j_call: TRBJ2-3; v_call: TRBV14; cdr3_aa: ASSPKDTINTQY